A selection of T cell receptor beta chains follows, all from one sample in a study of post-analysis software for immune sequencing data. TCRdb called the PCR reads again in MiXCR, with one record for every CDR3 protein. This sample carries 800,000 to 950,000 distinct CDR3 sequences, around 53% of them seen once, and the ten largest clones take over 4%. The sequenced sample was blood. These TCRs come from a girl aged 10 to 17 with multiple sclerosis. The CDR3 runs from the conserved cysteine through the conserved F or W. Each record gives: J gene, V gene, CDR3 protein.

TRBJ1-2	TRBV29-1	CSARGQANYGYTF
TRBJ2-7	TRBV7-8	CASSFSSSGGRYEQYF
TRBJ1-2	TRBV25-1	CASSEYQRGGYTF
TRBJ2-2	TRBV6-5	CASSYVSGGASGELFF
TRBJ1-1	TRBV5-1	CASHGRTNTEAFF
TRBJ2-7	TRBV20-1	CSASTGHEQYF
TRBJ1-1	TRBV5-1	CASTTGTGHTEAFF
TRBJ1-2	TRBV29-1	CSVMDRGPSYGYTF
TRBJ2-5	TRBV20-1	CSASDSRRLVYGQYF
TRBJ2-6	TRBV6-5	CASTLGFSGANVLTF
TRBJ2-1	TRBV6-2/TRBV6-3	CASRSFSVYNEQFF
TRBJ1-2	TRBV7-2	CASSTQAPRRNYGYTF
TRBJ2-1	TRBV3-1	CASIGAGHNEQFF
TRBJ1-4	TRBV12-3/TRBV12-4	CASSDKDRGRGEKLFF
TRBJ2-5	TRBV2	CARAGGKGSARETQYF
TRBJ2-7	TRBV6-6	CASTDGATYEQYF
TRBJ1-1	TRBV5-1	CATSGDSNTEAFF
TRBJ2-1	TRBV7-8	CASSGRGLAGEQFF
TRBJ2-1	TRBV20-1	CSARDELGGLASYNEQFF
TRBJ1-2	TRBV18	CACSPGRANYGYTF
TRBJ2-7	TRBV5-1	CASSWGLAGPDTYEQYF
TRBJ1-1	TRBV20-1	CSATGDTNTEAFF
TRBJ1-1	TRBV7-2	CASSLNGLIGTEAFF
TRBJ2-6	TRBV29-1	CSVEAAGSGANVLTF
TRBJ1-1	TRBV5-1	CASSLTPRENTEAFF
-	TRBV27	CASSPARAYQETQYF
TRBJ2-7	TRBV10-3	CAISKGGSSYEQYF
TRBJ1-5	TRBV5-1	CASSLDGDNQPQHF
TRBJ2-1	TRBV7-9	CASSPRGGAANYEQFF
TRBJ2-5	TRBV7-2	CASSPRGSVGGGRETQYF
TRBJ2-5	TRBV7-9	CASSLPAGGQETQYF
TRBJ2-5	TRBV14	CASSLRSPGPWETQYF
-	TRBV29-1	CSVEGREAQETQYF
TRBJ2-1	TRBV15	CATSIWNLNEQFF
TRBJ2-1	TRBV7-9	CASSEGQGPLYNEQFF
TRBJ2-7	TRBV7-8	CASSSRLAGTVISSYEQYF
TRBJ2-7	TRBV10-3	CAISPRTSSYEQYF
TRBJ1-2	TRBV29-1	CSVIKWDLGRGTRYGYTF
TRBJ2-1	TRBV20-1	CSAKGLPGNEQFF
TRBJ2-3	TRBV5-1	CASSLVGGLTDTQYF